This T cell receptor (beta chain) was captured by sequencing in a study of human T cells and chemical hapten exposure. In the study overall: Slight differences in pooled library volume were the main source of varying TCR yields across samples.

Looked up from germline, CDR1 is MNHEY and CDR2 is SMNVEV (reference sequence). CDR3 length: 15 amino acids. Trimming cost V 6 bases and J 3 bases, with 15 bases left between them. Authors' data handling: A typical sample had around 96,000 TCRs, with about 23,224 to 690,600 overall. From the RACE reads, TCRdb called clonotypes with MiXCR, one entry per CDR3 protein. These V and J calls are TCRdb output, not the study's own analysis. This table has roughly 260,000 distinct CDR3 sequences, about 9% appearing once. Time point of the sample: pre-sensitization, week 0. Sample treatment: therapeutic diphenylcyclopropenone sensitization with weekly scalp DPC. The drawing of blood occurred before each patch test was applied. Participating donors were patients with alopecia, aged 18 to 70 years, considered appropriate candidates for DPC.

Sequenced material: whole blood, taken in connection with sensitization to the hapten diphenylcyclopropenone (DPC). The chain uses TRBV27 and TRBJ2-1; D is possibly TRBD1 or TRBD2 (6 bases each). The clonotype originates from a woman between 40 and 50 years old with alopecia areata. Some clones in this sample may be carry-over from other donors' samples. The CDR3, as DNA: TGTGCCAGCAGACCCTATGGAGGGGGCTACAATGAGCAGTTCTTC. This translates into CASRPYGGGYNEQFF.